The clone carrying this T cell receptor beta chain has a single count. The entry originates in a study of technical replicates of blood from a few donors. Clones were sequenced by immunoSEQ multiplex PCR, and TCRdb holds only the in-frame ones, with some missing. The profile covers about 61,000 clones, with more than 95% appearing a single time and around 0.19% taken by the ten largest. The source of this sequence is a human donor in good health. The sample taken for sequencing was T cells isolated from PBMCs.

The CDR3 nucleotides read TGCAGCGTTGATAGGCCCGACATGTCTGGCTACACCTTC. Translated: CSVDRPDMSGYTF. This rearrangement joins TRBV29-1 to TRBJ1-2; D uncertain. V gave up 3 bases and J gave up 7 bases, with 15 bases separating them. Germline CDR1 SQVTM, CDR2 ANQGSEA. The CDR3 runs to 13 residues.